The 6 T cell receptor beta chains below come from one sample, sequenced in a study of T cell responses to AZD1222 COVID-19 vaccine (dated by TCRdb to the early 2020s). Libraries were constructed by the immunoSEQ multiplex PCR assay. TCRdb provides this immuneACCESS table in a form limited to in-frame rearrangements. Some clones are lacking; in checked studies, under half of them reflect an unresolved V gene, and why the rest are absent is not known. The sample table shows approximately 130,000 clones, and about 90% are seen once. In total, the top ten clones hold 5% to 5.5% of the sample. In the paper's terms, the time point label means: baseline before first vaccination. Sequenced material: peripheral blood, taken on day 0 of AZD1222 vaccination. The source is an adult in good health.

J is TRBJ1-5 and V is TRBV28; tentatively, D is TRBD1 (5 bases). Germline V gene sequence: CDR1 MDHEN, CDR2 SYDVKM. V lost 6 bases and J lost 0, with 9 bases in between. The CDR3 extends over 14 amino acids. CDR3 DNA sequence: TGTGCCAGCAGGGGGCACATTAGCAATCAGCCCCAGCATTTT. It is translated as CASRGHISNQPQHF.

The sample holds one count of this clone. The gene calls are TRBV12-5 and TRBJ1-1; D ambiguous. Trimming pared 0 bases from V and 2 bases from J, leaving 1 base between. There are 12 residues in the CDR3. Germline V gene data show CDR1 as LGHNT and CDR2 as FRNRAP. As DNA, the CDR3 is TGTGCTAGTGGTTTGGTAAACACTGAAGCTTTCTTT. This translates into CASGLVNTEAFF.

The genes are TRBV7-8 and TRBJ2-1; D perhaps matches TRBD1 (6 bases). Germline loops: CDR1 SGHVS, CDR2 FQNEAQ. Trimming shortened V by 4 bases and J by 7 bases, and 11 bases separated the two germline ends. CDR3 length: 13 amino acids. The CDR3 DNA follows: TGTGCCAGCAGCTCAGGGGAGTGGAATGAGCAGTTCTTC. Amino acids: CASSSGEWNEQFF.

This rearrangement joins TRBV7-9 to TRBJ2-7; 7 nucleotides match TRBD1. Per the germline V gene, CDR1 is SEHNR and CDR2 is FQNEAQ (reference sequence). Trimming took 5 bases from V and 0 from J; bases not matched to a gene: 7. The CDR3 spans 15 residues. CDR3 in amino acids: CASSEGQVSSYEQYF. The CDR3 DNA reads TGTGCCAGCAGCGAAGGACAGGTCAGCTCCTACGAGCAGTACTTC.

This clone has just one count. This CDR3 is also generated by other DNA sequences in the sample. CDR3 sequence: CASSLDSNQPQHF. In DNA form, the CDR3 reads TGTGCCAGCAGTTTAGATAGCAATCAGCCCCAGCATTTT. The chain employs TRBV12-3 or TRBV12-4 and TRBJ1-5; the D is unclear. The CDR3 runs to 13 residues. Trimming cost V 1 base and J 0 bases, with 1 base left between them.

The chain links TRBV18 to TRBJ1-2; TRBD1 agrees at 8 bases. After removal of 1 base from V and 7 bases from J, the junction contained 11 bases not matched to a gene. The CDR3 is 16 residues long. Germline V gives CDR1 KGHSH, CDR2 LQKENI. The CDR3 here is CASSPRPGQDEGGYTF. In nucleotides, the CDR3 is TGTGCCAGCTCACCACGTCCGGGACAGGATGAGGGTGGCTACACCTTC. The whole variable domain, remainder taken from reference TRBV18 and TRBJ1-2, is NAGVMQNPRHLVRRRGQEARLRCSPMKGHSHVYWYRQLPEEGLKFMVYLQKENIIDESGMPKERFSAEFPKEGPSILRIQQVVRGDSAAYFCASSPRPGQDEGGYTFGSGTRLTVV.